This T cell receptor beta chain was recovered during a study of OX40 agonist ivuxolimab in advanced cancers. Sequencing was performed with immunoSEQ multiplex PCR; in TCRdb, only in-frame clones are kept and a portion is missing. The sample carries roughly 73,000 clones, around 88% recorded once. The ends lost 7 bases at V and 6 bases at J; junction bases unmatched: 6. The CDR3 length is 14 residues. From germline, CDR1 is MDHEN and CDR2 SYDVKM. The sample here was CD4+ or CD8+ T cells sorted from blood, taken in a trial of the OX40 agonist ivuxolimab. This sequence joins TRBV28 and TRBJ2-2; 9 bases fit TRBD2. The source is an adult with an advanced solid tumor such as melanoma, head and neck, liver or kidney cancer. In DNA form, the CDR3 reads TGTGCCAGCACGTCGCGGGGGGGTTCCGGGGAGCTGTTTTTT. It specifies CASTSRGGSGELFF.